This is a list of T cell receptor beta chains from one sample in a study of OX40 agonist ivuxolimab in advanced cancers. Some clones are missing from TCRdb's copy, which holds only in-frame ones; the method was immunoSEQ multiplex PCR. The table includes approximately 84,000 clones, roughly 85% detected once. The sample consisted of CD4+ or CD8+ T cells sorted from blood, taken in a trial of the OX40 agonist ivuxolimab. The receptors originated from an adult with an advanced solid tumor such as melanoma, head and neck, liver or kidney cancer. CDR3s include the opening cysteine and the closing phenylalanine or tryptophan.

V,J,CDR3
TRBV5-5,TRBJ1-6,CASSFGISYNSPLHF
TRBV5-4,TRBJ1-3,CASSPQGTGNTIYF
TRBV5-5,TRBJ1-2,CASSFRDTGDVGYTF
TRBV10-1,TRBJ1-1,CASSDRVGTEAFF
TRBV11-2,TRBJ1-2,CASRLQGGDGYTF
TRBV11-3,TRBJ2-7,CASSLLAGGPHNEQYF
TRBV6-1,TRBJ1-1,CATSGQGGKNTEAFF
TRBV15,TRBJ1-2,CATSRDLGGFSGYTF
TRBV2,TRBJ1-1,CASSSQDGFTEAFF
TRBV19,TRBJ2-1,CASGRTGRANEQFF
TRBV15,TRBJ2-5,CATSRVGGGIQETQYF
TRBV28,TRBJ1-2,CASSMRRGAFTNYGYTF
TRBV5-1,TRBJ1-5,CASSLQAMASLGDQPQHF
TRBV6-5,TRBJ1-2,CASIAGTGRHGYTF
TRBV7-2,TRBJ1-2,CASSSRTGGNTF
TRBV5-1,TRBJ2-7,CASSSPRQGKRTYEQYF
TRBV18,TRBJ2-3,CASSSRVPNQMSTDTQYF
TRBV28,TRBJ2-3,CASSLVSWRGGDTQYF
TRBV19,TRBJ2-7,CASSPLLGAGYEQYF
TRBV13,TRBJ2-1,CASRQGARGWGNEQFF
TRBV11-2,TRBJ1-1,CASSLVKGRGFTEAFF
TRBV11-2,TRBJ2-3,CASSPLTGGIADTQYF
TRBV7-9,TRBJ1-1,CASSFPDRRSEAFF
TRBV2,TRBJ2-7,CASWDSYYEQYF